This T cell receptor beta chain is drawn from a study of Ad26.COV2.S vaccination and SARS-CoV-2 variants. The treatment: approximately 18 received Ad26.COV2.S at low or high dose, single or two shots; 5 received placebo; per-sample allocation not given. Collection of samples fell on day 63 after the first vaccine or placebo injection. In Boston, an adult donor aged 18-55 years took part. Germline CDR1 LNHNV, CDR2 YYDKDF (reference sequence). Trimming pared 3 bases from V and 3 bases from J, leaving 15 bases between. There are 16 residues in the CDR3. The data were produced by immunoSEQ multiplex PCR, yet TCRdb's version contains in-frame clones alone and is incomplete. This table holds a few hundred thousand clones, 90% found once.

The V call is TRBV15, the J call TRBJ1-5; D possibly corresponds to TRBD1 (5 bases). Specimen: peripheral blood, collected in a trial of Ad26.COV2.S vaccine versus placebo. The TCR comes from a person between 18 and 65 years old who received the Ad26.COV2.S COVID-19 vaccine or a placebo. The CDR3 DNA sequence: TGTGCCACCAGCAGCAGGGAGCCCAATACCAATCAGCCCCAGCATTTT. It codes for CATSSREPNTNQPQHF.